This entry features one T cell receptor (beta chain) sequence. This entry is derived from a study of blood T cell repertoires in COVID-19. Study context: From the United States, Italy and Spain came samples of acute and convalescent COVID-19. T cells, B-cell-depleted T cells, or PBMCs provided the cDNA or gDNA that served as material.

Methods used by the authors: Nucleated cell number was recorded as an estimate derived from reference gene primer amplification. Some clones are missing from TCRdb's copy, which holds only in-frame ones; the method was immunoSEQ multiplex PCR. Clone size and V and J calls were adopted from that table, with D and trimming inferred from the DNA. The sample shows tens of thousands of clones, roughly 84% of them seen only once. The sample taken for sequencing was peripheral blood. The sequence derives from a man at least 80 years old with acute or convalescent COVID-19.

The CDR3 region has the DNA TGTGCCAGCAGCTTTCAGCGGGAGGAAACCTACGAGCAGTACTTC. Its translation: CASSFQREETYEQYF. This chain uses TRBV11-3 with TRBJ2-7; the match to TRBD2 covers 9 bases. The V gene's germline CDR1 is SGHNT and CDR2 YENEEA. The trim removed 3 bases at V and 2 bases at J, leaving 5 bases unmatched. This CDR3 region has 15 residues.